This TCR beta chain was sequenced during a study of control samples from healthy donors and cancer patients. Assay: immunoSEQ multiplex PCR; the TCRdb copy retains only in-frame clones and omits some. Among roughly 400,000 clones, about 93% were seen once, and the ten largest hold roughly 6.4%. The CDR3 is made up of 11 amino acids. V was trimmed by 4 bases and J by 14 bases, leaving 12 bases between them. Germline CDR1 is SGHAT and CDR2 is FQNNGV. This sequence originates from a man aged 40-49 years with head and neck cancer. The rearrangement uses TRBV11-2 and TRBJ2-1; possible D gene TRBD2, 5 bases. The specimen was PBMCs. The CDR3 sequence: CASSSTRSEFF. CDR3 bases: TGTGCCAGCAGCTCAACTAGGAGCGAGTTCTTC.